These 3 T cell receptor beta chains were all obtained from the same sample, sequenced in a study of T-cell reconstitution after alpha-beta-depleted transplantation in children (TCRdb year 2016). The treatment or condition label on this specimen signifies: allogeneic hematopoietic cell transplantation with graft depleted of TCRalphabeta T cells and CD19 B cells. Receptor libraries were prepared by PCR. Data came from an Illumina HiSeq 2500. To normalize quantification of the TCRbeta repertoire, the TCR libraries were built with molecular barcoding that relied on unique molecular identifiers. TCRdb took the public reads, trimmed them with fastp at Q25, ran MiXCR for clone calling and kept in-frame beta chains. Each entry is one CDR3 protein sequence, shown with its most common DNA and genes. This sample lists a few hundred thousand distinct CDR3 sequences; 20% to 30% were detected once. The ten largest make up 30% to 40% of the sample.

Material: PBMCs, obtained before TCRalphabeta/CD19-depleted stem cell transplant. The source of these receptors is a boy in the first two years of life with Wiskott-Aldrich syndrome, due to receive a stem cell transplant.

The J gene is TRBJ2-1, the V gene TRBV27, with 8 bases lining up with TRBD1. V was clipped by 1 base and J by 0 bases; unmatched bases: 11. This CDR3 is built from 19 residues. Germline lookup yields CDR1 MNHEY and CDR2 SMNVEV (reference sequence). The CDR3: CASSLCVRRTGSSYNEQFF. Written as DNA, the CDR3 is TGTGCCAGCAGTTTATGTGTGAGGAGGACAGGGAGCTCCTACAATGAGCAGTTCTTC.

This clonotype was seen a few times. The V gene is TRBV27, the J gene TRBJ2-6; D remains ambiguous. The CDR3 is 16 residues long. Germline CDR1 and CDR2: MNHEY and SMNVEV (reference sequence). Trimming pared 5 bases from V and 0 bases from J, leaving 11 bases between. The CDR3 DNA follows: TGTGCCAGCAGTCCCAGTCCTCGCTCTGGGGCCAACGTCCTGACTTTC. It is translated as CASSPSPRSGANVLTF. The full variable domain, rest sourced from reference TRBV27 and TRBJ2-6, is EAQVTQNPRYLITVTGKKLTVTCSQNMNHEYMSWYRQDPGLGLRQIYYSMNVEVTDKGDVPEGYKVSRKEKRNFPLILESPSPNQTSLYFCASSPSPRSGANVLTFGAGSRLTVL.

Only one count was recorded for this clonotype. The gene calls are TRBV4-2 and TRBJ2-6; D may be TRBD1 (5 bases). This CDR3 has 15 residues. The germline gives CDR1 LGHNA, CDR2 YNFKEQ. Trimming stripped 8 bases from V and 0 bases from J, with 11 bases between. The CDR3 loop is CASSTDHSGANVLTF. The CDR3 DNA is TGTGCCAGCTCGACAGACCACTCTGGGGCCAACGTCCTGACTTTC.